These 8 T cell receptor beta chains originate from one sample sequenced in a study of blood T cell repertoires in COVID-19 (dated by TCRdb to about 2020). Library construction relied on the immunoSEQ multiplex PCR assay. Entries here come from immuneACCESS through TCRdb and include only in-frame sequences with V and J called. Some clones fail to appear in such tables; in the studies checked, an unresolved V gene covers under half of the shortfall, and the cause of the remainder is unknown. This sample has 200,000 to 250,000 clones in its table, and around four fifths of those were observed once. Approximately 5.6% of the sample is taken by the ten largest. The specimen was peripheral blood. The receptor source for this set is a woman aged 70-85 years with COVID-19, enrolled during active disease.

The V call is TRBV6-5, the J call TRBJ1-2; weak D call: TRBD1 (6 bases). Trimming took off 0 bases at V and 9 bases at J, with 17 bases between the two ends. The CDR3 totals 15 residues. CDR1 is MNHEY, CDR2 SVGAGI, per germline. Written as DNA, the CDR3 is TGTGCCAGCAGTTACTCAAGCACAGGGCAATGGAGCTACACCTTC. It yields the protein CASSYSSTGQWSYTF.

The V gene is TRBV4-3, the J gene TRBJ1-2; D uncertain. The length of the CDR3 is 15 residues. With 1 base removed from V and 9 bases from J, the gap between germline ends came to 18 bases. Germline CDR1 reads LGHNA; CDR2 reads YSLEER. CDR3 sequence reads: CASSQVSQAPGSYTF. The CDR3 DNA is TGCGCCAGCAGCCAAGTAAGCCAGGCCCCTGGAAGCTACACCTTC.

The V call is TRBV30, the J call TRBJ2-5, with D possibly being TRBD1 (5 bases). Trimming took 1 base from V and 3 from J, leaving 9 bases between them. The germline V gene has CDR1 GTSNPN and CDR2 SVGIG (reference sequence). The CDR3 sequence is 13 residues long. DNA of the CDR3: TGTGCCTGGAGTGCTGCAGGGAAAGAGACCCAGTACTTC. It encodes CAWSAAGKETQYF.

Only a few counts were recorded for this clone. The chain recombines TRBV3-1 (or the pseudogene TRBV3-2) with TRBJ1-1; TRBD1 aligns across 7 bases. V shed 4 bases and J 4 bases; nucleotides not matched to a gene: 3. The CDR3 totals 13 residues. Looked up from germline, CDR1 is LGHDT and CDR2 is YNNKEL (reference sequence). The CDR3 sequence: CASSRPGGTEAFF. The CDR3 DNA follows: TGTGCCAGCAGCCGCCCAGGGGGCACTGAAGCTTTCTTT.

The J gene is TRBJ2-3, the V gene TRBV19; 11 bases map to TRBD2. The CDR3 is 18 amino acids. Germline V gene data show CDR1 as LNHDA and CDR2 as SQIVND (reference sequence). The V gene end was trimmed by 0 bases and the J gene end by 2 bases; junction bases not matched to a gene: 7. The DNA for the CDR3 is TGTGCCAGTAGTATAGAATTCGGGACTAGCGGCAACACAGATACGCAGTATTTT. Its protein product is CASSIEFGTSGNTDTQYF.

The CDR3 region has the DNA TGTGCCAGCAGCTTCCCGACAGGTGCAACTGGAATTTATGGCTACACCTTC. Its protein is CASSFPTGATGIYGYTF. V usage is TRBV5-4 and J usage is TRBJ1-2; possibly TRBD1 for D (6 bases). Germline V gene lookup returns CDR1 SGHNT and CDR2 YYREEE (reference sequence). The CDR3 covers 17 residues. With 2 bases removed from V and 5 bases from J, the gap between germline ends came to 22 bases. Based on the CDR3 plus reference TRBV5-4 and TRBJ1-2, the full variable domain is ETGVTQSPTHLIKTRGQQVTLRCSSQSGHNTVSWYQQALGQGPQFIFQYYREEENGRGNFPPRFSGLQFPNYSSELNVNALELDDSALYLCASSFPTGATGIYGYTFGSGTRLTVV.

The chain recombines TRBV28 with TRBJ2-1, with D possibly matching TRBD2 (6 bases). Germline CDR1 is MDHEN and CDR2 is SYDVKM. This CDR3 is 17 amino acids long. V dropped 7 bases and J dropped 0 bases, with 19 bases sitting between them. Here the CDR3 reads CASTYYGRGGSYNEQFF. The CDR3 nucleotides read TGTGCCAGCACTTATTATGGGCGGGGAGGCTCCTACAATGAGCAGTTCTTC.

The chain joins TRBV6-5 to TRBJ1-2, with TRBD1 as a possible D gene (6 bases). The germline gives CDR1 MNHEY, CDR2 SVGAGI. Trimming left V 7 bases short and J 2 bases short, with 11 bases between. The CDR3 extends over 13 amino acids. The chain's CDR3 is CASILGGNYGYTF. In DNA, the CDR3 is TGTGCCAGCATCCTAGGGGGAAACTATGGCTACACCTTC.